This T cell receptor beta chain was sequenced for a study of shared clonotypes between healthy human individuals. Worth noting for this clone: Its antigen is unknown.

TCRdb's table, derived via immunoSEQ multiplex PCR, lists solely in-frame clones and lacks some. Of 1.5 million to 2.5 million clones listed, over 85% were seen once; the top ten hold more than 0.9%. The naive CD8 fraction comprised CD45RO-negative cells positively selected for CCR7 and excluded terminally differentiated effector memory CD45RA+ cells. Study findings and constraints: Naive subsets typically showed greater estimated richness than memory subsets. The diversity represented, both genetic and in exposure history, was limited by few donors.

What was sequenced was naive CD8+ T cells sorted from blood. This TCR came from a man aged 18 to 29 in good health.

CDR3 in amino acids: CASSLLWGTDTEAFF. CDR3 DNA: TGCGCCAGCAGTTTACTTTGGGGAACTGACACTGAAGCTTTCTTT. J is TRBJ1-1 and V is TRBV5-1, with no clear D. Germline loops: CDR1 SGHRS, CDR2 YFSETQ. The CDR3 spans 15 residues. V lost 5 bases, J lost 3 bases, and 17 bases lay in between.